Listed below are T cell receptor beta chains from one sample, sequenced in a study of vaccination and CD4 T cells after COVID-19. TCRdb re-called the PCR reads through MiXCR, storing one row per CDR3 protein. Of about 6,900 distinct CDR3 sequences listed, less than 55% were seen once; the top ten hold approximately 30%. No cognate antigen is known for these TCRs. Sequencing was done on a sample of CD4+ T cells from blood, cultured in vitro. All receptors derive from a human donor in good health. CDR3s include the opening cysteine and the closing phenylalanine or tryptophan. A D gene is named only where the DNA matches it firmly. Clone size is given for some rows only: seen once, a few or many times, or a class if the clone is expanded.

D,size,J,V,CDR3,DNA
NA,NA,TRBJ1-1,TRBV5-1,CASSLESGHGTEAFF,TGCGCCAGCAGCTTGGAGTCCGGGCATGGGACTGAAGCTTTCTTT
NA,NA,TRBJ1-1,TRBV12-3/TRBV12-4,CASSPFVGTQGNTEAFF,TGTGCCAGCAGTCCCTTTGTAGGGACTCAAGGGAACACTGAAGCTTTCTTT
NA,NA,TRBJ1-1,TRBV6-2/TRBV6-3,CATTDATGLSTEAFF,TGTGCCACCACCGACGCTACAGGTTTGAGCACTGAAGCTTTCTTT
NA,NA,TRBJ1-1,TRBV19,CASSRRTGKSEAFF,TGTGCCAGTAGCCGAAGGACGGGTAAGAGTGAAGCTTTCTTT
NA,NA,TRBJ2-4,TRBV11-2,CASSLPGTWIYF,TGTGCCAGCAGCCTACCAGGGACTTGGATCTACTTC
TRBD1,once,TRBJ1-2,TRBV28,CASSLGQGYGYTF,TGTGCCAGCAGTTTGGGACAGGGCTATGGCTACACCTTC
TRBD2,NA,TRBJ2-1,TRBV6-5,CASSFPSGGAYNEQFF,TGTGCCAGCAGTTTTCCCAGCGGGGGGGCCTACAATGAGCAGTTCTTC
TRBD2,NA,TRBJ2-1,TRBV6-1,CASSPRGLAGGRSYNEQFF,TGTGCCAGCAGTCCGCGTGGGCTAGCGGGGGGACGCTCCTACAATGAGCAGTTCTTC
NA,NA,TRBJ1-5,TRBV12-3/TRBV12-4,CASSLGEQGWNQPQHF,TGTGCCAGCAGTTTAGGGGAACAGGGATGGAATCAGCCCCAGCATTTT
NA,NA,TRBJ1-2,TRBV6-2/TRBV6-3,CASSQDGLALGYTF,TGTGCCAGCAGCCAGGACGGCCTAGCTTTAGGCTACACCTTC
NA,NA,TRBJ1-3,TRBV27,CASRDSSGNTIYF,TGTGCCAGCAGGGACAGCTCTGGAAACACCATATATTTT
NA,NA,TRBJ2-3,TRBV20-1,CSARGGRRLATPDTQYF,TGCAGCGCTAGGGGGGGGCGAAGACTAGCTACCCCAGATACGCAGTATTTT
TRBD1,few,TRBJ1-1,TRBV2,CASIPRQGEAFF,TGTGCCAGCATCCCTAGACAGGGTGAAGCTTTCTTT
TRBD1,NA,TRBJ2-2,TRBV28,CASSSGGGNTGELFF,TGTGCCAGCAGTTCAGGGGGCGGCAACACCGGGGAGCTGTTTTTT
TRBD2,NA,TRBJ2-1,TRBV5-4,CASSPDSGVMGNEQFF,TGTGCCAGCAGCCCCGACAGCGGGGTAATGGGCAATGAGCAGTTCTTC
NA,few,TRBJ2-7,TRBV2,CASRLYRDYEQYF,TGTGCCAGCAGACTTTACAGAGACTACGAGCAGTACTTC
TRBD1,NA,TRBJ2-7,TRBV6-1,CASSEAGGQGTYEQYF,TGTGCCAGCAGTGAAGCGGGGGGACAGGGGACCTACGAGCAGTACTTC